This T cell receptor beta chain was sequenced during a study of blood T cell repertoires in COVID-19. The germline V gene encodes CDR1 SGHNT and CDR2 YYREEE (reference sequence). The germline V and J ends were trimmed by 2 bases and 1 base, with 12 bases remaining between them. The length of the CDR3 is 15 residues. Original processing notes: Using reference gene primer amplification, nucleated cell counts were estimated. Here immunoSEQ multiplex PCR was the method, and the copy in TCRdb shows in-frame clones only, minus some. That table gives V, J and clone size, and the DNA gave D and trimming. Of nearly 250,000 clones listed, more than 75% are singletons.

The TCR comes from a woman aged 55 to 70 who had recovered from COVID-19. The chain combines TRBV5-4 with TRBJ1-1; D not certain. The sample taken for sequencing was peripheral blood. This CDR3 reads CASSLDLTENTEAFF. The CDR3 DNA sequence: TGTGCCAGCAGCTTAGACCTTACAGAGAACACTGAAGCTTTCTTT.